What follows are 16 T cell receptor beta chains derived from one specimen sequenced in a study of T cells in Graves' hyperthyroidism and ophthalmopathy. What was amplified from RNA transcripts were TCR beta CDR3 regions. TCR CDR3 underwent first-round RT-PCR with the HTBI primer set. A single record per CDR3 protein comes from TCRdb applying MiXCR to the multiplex PCR reads. Seen here are 300,000 or so distinct CDR3 sequences, around 17% observed once, and the top ten hold around 34%. Sequencing was carried out using blood. These receptors were obtained from a man aged 25-45 years with Graves' hyperthyroidism.

This clonotype was seen at least ten times. This CDR3 reads CASSFNGGSNEQFF. CDR3 coding DNA: TGTGCCAGCTCATTCAACGGGGGCTCCAATGAGCAGTTCTTC. The chain is built from TRBV18 and TRBJ2-1; D may correspond to TRBD1 or TRBD2 (6 bases each). Germline CDR1 and CDR2: KGHSH and LQKENI. Between the trimmed V and J ends, which lost 5 bases and 6 bases, there was a span of 14 bases. This CDR3 comprises 14 residues.

The sample holds many counts of this clonotype. The chain carries TRBV12-3 or TRBV12-4 and TRBJ2-1; 7 positions agree with TRBD1. V shed 5 bases and J 0 bases; nucleotides not matched to a gene: 7. This CDR3 contains 16 residues. CDR3 region: CASSPRDSNSYNEQFF. The CDR3 DNA follows: TGTGCCAGCAGTCCCCGGGACAGCAACTCCTACAATGAGCAGTTCTTC.

The CDR3 bases are TGCGCCAGTAGCCCCTCGACCTTAGCGGCCTACGAGCAGTACTTC. This sequence encodes CASSPSTLAAYEQYF. The rearrangement joins TRBV5-1 to TRBJ2-7, with a weak D call TRBD2 (6 bases). Looked up from germline, CDR1 is SGHRS and CDR2 is YFSETQ. The CDR3 is made up of 15 amino acids. Trimming pared 8 bases from V and 2 bases from J, leaving 20 bases between. Filled out from reference TRBV5-1 and TRBJ2-7, the complete variable domain reads KAGVTQTPRYLIKTRGQQVTLSCSPISGHRSVSWYQQTPGQGLQFLFEYFSETQRNKGNFPGRFSGRQFSNSRSEMNVSTLELGDSALYLCASSPSTLAAYEQYFGPGTRLTVT.

The chain carries TRBV19 and TRBJ2-7; 7 nucleotides match TRBD2. Germline V gene sequence: CDR1 LNHDA, CDR2 SQIVND (reference sequence). This CDR3 region has 15 residues. V dropped 5 bases and J dropped 6; count of bases not matched to a gene: 13. For the CDR3, the DNA is TGTGCCAGTAGTCTCCGGACTAGTGTGAGACGCGAGCAGTACTTC. Residues: CASSLRTSVRREQYF. The full variable domain, in which reference TRBV19 and TRBJ2-7 provide the parts outside the CDR3, is DGGITQSPKYLFRKEGQNVTLSCEQNLNHDAMYWYRQDPGQGLRLIYYSQIVNDFQKGDIAEGYSVSREKKESFPLTVTSAQKNPTAFYLCASSLRTSVRREQYFGPGTRLTVT.

V usage is TRBV4-1 and J usage is TRBJ2-1, with TRBD2 matching 7 bases. This CDR3 has 17 amino acids. CDR1 and CDR2 from the germline V gene are MGHRA and YSYEKL. Losses at the gene ends were 1 base for V and 4 bases for J; bases not matched to a gene: 10. Written as DNA, the CDR3 is TGCGCCAGCAGCCAAGCCGCATCTAGCGGAGCTTACAATGAGCAGTTCTTC. It yields the protein CASSQAASSGAYNEQFF.

The V gene is TRBV29-1, the J gene TRBJ1-5; D gene uncertain. The length of the CDR3 is 14 residues. Germline V gene lookup returns CDR1 SQVTM and CDR2 ANQGSEA. Trimming took 5 bases from V and 3 from J, leaving 14 bases between them. The CDR3 protein is CSVLASEPNQPQHF. In DNA, the CDR3 is TGCAGCGTTCTGGCTAGCGAACCCAATCAGCCCCAGCATTTT. The complete variable domain, with remaining parts taken from reference TRBV29-1 and TRBJ1-5, reads SAVISQKPSRDICQRGTSLTIQCQVDSQVTMMFWYRQQPGQSLTLIATANQGSEATYESGFVIDKFPISRPNLTFSTLTVSNMSPEDSSIYLCSVLASEPNQPQHFGDGTRLSIL.

This clonotype was found a few times. The gene calls are TRBV2 and TRBJ2-7; 7 nucleotides match TRBD2. CDR1 is SNHLY, CDR2 FYNNEI, per germline. The J segment lost 6 bases and the V segment lost 3 bases, leaving 14 bases of the junction unmatched. The CDR3 spans 16 residues. This chain's CDR3 is CASSDVGGPSNSEQYF. CDR3 sequence (DNA): TGTGCCAGCAGTGATGTGGGAGGGCCTAGCAACTCCGAGCAGTACTTC.

The sample holds many counts of this clonotype. V gene TRBV5-1 combines with J gene TRBJ2-1; 7 bases agree with TRBD1. After removal of 1 base from V and 7 bases from J, the junction contained 5 bases not matched to a gene. This CDR3 has 14 amino acids. The germline CDR1 and CDR2 sequences are SGHRS and YFSETQ. CDR3 protein: CASSLRQGVNEQFF. The CDR3 region has the DNA TGCGCCAGCAGCTTGAGACAGGGAGTAAATGAGCAGTTCTTC.

This clonotype was recorded many times. V gene TRBV13 combines with J gene TRBJ1-2, with 7 bases fitting TRBD1. From germline, CDR1 is PRHDT and CDR2 FYEKMQ (reference sequence). Germline trimming cut 5 bases from V and 4 bases from J; bases unmatched to any gene: 10. The length of the CDR3 is 15 residues. CDR3 nucleotide sequence: TGTGCCAGCAGCCGACAGGGCACAAGGATCTATGGCTACACCTTC. It is translated as CASSRQGTRIYGYTF.

At least ten counts were recorded for this clonotype. This chain links TRBV20-1 with TRBJ2-7, with TRBD1 matching over 10 bases. V lost 7 bases and J lost 2; bases outside the gene matches: 5. Germline CDR1 and CDR2: DFQATT and SNEGSKA (reference sequence). The length of the CDR3 is 13 residues. CDR3 DNA sequence: TGCAGTGGGGGACAGGGGCCTCCCTACGAGCAGTACTTC. Protein product: CSGGQGPPYEQYF.

This clonotype was counted ten times or more. The rearrangement uses TRBV3-1 and TRBJ1-5; a possible D gene is TRBD1 (6 bases). With 1 base removed from V and 6 bases from J, the gap between germline ends came to 13 bases. This CDR3 has 15 amino acids. Germline-derived CDR1 and CDR2 are LGHDT and YNNKEL (reference sequence). CDR3 sequence reads: CASSQGWGAGQPQHF. DNA of the CDR3: TGTGCCAGCAGCCAAGGTTGGGGGGCAGGTCAGCCCCAGCATTTT.

In its sample, this clonotype was seen many times. This chain uses TRBV20-1 with TRBJ2-7, with 10 bases identical to TRBD1. The CDR3 sequence is 15 residues long. V shed 6 bases, J shed 3 bases, and the junction held 11 bases outside the gene matches. Germline V CDR1 and CDR2: DFQATT, SNEGSKA (reference sequence). Here the CDR3 reads CSAGIRTGGNYEQYF. The DNA for the CDR3 is TGCAGTGCCGGAATTCGGACAGGGGGTAACTACGAGCAGTACTTC.

With respect to this clonotype: This may be a read error, as it is one base from a much larger clone. The chain has TRBV6-1 and TRBJ2-7; 7 bases line up with TRBD1. This CDR3 has 14 residues. The V gene end was trimmed by 5 bases and the J gene end by 6 bases; junction bases not matched to a gene: 10. Germline CDR1 and CDR2: MNHNS and SASEGT. CDR3 sequence reads: CASSNQGVWSEQYF. The CDR3 coding sequence is TGTGCCAGCAGTAATCAGGGGGTGTGGAGCGAGCAGTACTTC.

This clonotype was detected many times. The chain recombines TRBV2 with TRBJ2-7; no clear D. This CDR3 has 13 residues. Trimming stripped 3 bases from V and 5 bases from J, with 11 bases between. Germline CDR1 reads SNHLY; CDR2 reads FYNNEI. For the CDR3, the DNA is TGTGCCAGCAGTGATCGCAGGTCCCACGAGCAGTACTTC. This sequence encodes CASSDRRSHEQYF.

This clonotype turned up a few times. The chain combines TRBV24-1 with TRBJ1-2, with 9 bases fitting TRBD1. This CDR3 is 15 amino acids long. After removal of 4 bases from V and 8 bases from J, the junction contained 10 bases not matched to a gene. The germline V gene has CDR1 KGHDR and CDR2 SFDVKD. CDR3 DNA: TGTGCCACCAGTGACCCAGCTCGGACAGGGGAGGGCTACACCTTC. It yields the protein CATSDPARTGEGYTF.

The chain has TRBV4-1 and TRBJ2-7; tentatively, D is TRBD1 or TRBD2 (6 bases each). V was shortened by 1 base and J by 0 bases, with 19 bases between the two germline ends. From germline, CDR1 is MGHRA and CDR2 YSYEKL. The CDR3 extends over 18 amino acids. The CDR3 sequence: CASSQGWQGIGSSYEQYF. CDR3 DNA: TGCGCCAGCAGCCAAGGGTGGCAGGGGATCGGGAGCTCCTACGAGCAGTACTTC.